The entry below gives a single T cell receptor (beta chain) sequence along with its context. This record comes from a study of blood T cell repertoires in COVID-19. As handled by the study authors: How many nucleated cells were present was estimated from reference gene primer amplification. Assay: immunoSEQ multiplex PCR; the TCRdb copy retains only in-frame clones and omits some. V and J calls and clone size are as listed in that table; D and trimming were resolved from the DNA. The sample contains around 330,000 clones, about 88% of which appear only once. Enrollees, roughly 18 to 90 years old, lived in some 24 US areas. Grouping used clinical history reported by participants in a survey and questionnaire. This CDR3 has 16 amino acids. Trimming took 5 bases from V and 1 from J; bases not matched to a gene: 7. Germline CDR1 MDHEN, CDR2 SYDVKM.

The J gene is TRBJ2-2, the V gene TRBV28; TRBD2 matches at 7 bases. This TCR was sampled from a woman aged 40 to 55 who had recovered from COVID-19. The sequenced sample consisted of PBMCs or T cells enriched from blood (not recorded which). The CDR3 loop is CASSLLVAGNTGELFF. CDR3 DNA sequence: TGTGCCAGCAGTCTCCTGGTAGCGGGGAACACCGGGGAGCTGTTTTTT.